This T cell receptor (beta chain) was recorded in a study of blood T cell repertoires in COVID-19. About the research overall: The United States, Italy and Spain supplied acute and convalescent COVID-19 samples. T cells, B-cell-depleted T cells, or PBMCs provided the cDNA or gDNA that served as material.

Original processing methods: Reference gene primer amplification gave estimated nucleated cell counts. Libraries were prepared by immunoSEQ multiplex PCR; TCRdb keeps only in-frame clonotypes and omits some of them. D and trimming were read from the DNA, whereas the V and J calls and clone size are those reported in that table. The sample consists of more than 80,000 clones, 71% of them appearing once. Input material: peripheral blood. This receptor was obtained from a human donor with acute or convalescent COVID-19. The donor label of this sample is uncertain.

This chain's CDR3 is CASSDAVTFTEAFF. CDR3 in DNA: TGTGCCAGCAGTGACGCGGTTACGTTCACTGAAGCTTTCTTT. The V call is TRBV2, the J call TRBJ1-1; D gene uncertain. Trimming removed 3 bases from V and 4 bases from J, with 12 bases in between. Per germline, CDR1 SNHLY and CDR2 FYNNEI. The CDR3 covers 14 residues.